A single count supports the clone carrying this T cell receptor beta chain. This record comes from a study of technical replicates of blood from several donors. Germline V CDR1 and CDR2: MDHEN, SYDVKM. The J segment lost 5 bases and the V segment lost 4 bases, leaving 12 bases of the junction unmatched. This CDR3 region has 16 residues. Repertoires were generated with immunoSEQ multiplex PCR, while TCRdb's copy carries only in-frame clones and drops some. The data hold over 75,000 clones, with around 97% observed a single time. The clonotype comes from a human donor in good health. Sequencing was performed on T cells isolated from PBMCs. The rearrangement uses TRBV28 and TRBJ2-5; TRBD2 matches 8 bases. The CDR3 region has the DNA TGTGCCAGCAGTTCAGGGTATAGCGGGATGGATGAGACCCAGTACTTC. Its translation: CASSSGYSGMDETQYF. Combining the CDR3 with reference TRBV28 and TRBJ2-5 gives the whole variable domain DVKVTQSSRYLVKRTGEKVFLECVQDMDHENMFWYRQDPGLGLRLIYFSYDVKMKEKGDIPEGYSVSREKKERFSLILESASTNQTSMYLCASSSGYSGMDETQYFGPGTRLLVL.